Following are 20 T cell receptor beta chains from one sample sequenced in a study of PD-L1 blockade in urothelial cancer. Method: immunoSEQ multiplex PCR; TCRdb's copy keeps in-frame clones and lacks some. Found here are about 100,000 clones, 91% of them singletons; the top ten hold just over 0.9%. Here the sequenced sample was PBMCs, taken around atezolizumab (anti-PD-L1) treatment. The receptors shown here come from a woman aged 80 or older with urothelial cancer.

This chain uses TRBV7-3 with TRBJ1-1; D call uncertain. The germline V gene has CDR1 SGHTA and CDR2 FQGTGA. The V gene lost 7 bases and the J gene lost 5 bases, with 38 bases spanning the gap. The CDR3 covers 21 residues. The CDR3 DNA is TGTGCCAGCACCCTTATTCATGCGGGAAATTTTTTTCCGTGTGGTGTAACTGAAGCTTTCTTT. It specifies CASTLIHAGNFFPCGVTEAFF.

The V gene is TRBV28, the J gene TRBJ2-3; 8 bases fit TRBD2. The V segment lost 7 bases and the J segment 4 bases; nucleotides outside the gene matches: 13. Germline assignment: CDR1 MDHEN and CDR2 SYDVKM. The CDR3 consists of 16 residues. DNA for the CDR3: TGTGCCAGCAAGGCAGCGGGAGAGATAGTAGCAGATACGCAGTATTTT. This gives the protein CASKAAGEIVADTQYF. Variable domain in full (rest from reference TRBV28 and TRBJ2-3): DVKVTQSSRYLVKRTGEKVFLECVQDMDHENMFWYRQDPGLGLRLIYFSYDVKMKEKGDIPEGYSVSREKKERFSLILESASTNQTSMYLCASKAAGEIVADTQYFGPGTRLTVL.

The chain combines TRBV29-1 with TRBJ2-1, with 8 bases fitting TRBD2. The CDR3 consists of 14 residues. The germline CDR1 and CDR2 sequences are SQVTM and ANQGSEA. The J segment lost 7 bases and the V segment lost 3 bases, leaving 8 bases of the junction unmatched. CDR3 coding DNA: TGCAGCGTTGACCCAGGACTAGCAGGGAATGAGCAGTTCTTC. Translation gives CSVDPGLAGNEQFF.

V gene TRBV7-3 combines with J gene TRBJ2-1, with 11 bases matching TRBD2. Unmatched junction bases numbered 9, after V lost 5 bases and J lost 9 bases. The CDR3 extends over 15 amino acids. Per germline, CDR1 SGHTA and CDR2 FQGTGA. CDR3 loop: CASSKGLAERGEQFF. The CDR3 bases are TGTGCCAGCAGCAAGGGACTAGCGGAGAGGGGTGAGCAGTTCTTC.

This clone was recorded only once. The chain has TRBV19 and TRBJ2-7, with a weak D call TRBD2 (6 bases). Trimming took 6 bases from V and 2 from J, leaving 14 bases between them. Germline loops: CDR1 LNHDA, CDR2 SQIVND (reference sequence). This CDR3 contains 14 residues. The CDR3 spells CASRPGTATYEQYF. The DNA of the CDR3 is TGTGCCAGTAGGCCCGGGACTGCAACCTACGAGCAGTACTTC.

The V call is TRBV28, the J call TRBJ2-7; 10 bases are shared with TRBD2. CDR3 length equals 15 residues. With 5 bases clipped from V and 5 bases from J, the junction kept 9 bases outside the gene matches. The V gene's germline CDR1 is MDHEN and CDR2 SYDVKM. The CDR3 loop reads CASSTSSGSKHEQYF. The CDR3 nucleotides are TGTGCCAGCAGTACCTCTAGCGGGAGTAAACACGAGCAGTACTTC.

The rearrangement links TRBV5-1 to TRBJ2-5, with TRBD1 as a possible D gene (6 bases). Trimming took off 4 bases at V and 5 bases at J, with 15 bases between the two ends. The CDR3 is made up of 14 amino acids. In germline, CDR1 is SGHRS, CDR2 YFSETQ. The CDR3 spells CASSAETGSETQYF. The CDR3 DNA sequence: TGCGCCAGCAGCGCAGAAACAGGGTCGGAGACCCAGTACTTC.

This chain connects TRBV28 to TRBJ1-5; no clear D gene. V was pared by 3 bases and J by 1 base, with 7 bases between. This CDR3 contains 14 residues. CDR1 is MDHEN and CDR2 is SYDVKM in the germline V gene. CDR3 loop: CASSFLQSNQPQHF. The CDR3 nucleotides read TGTGCCAGCAGTTTTTTACAAAGCAATCAGCCCCAGCATTTT.

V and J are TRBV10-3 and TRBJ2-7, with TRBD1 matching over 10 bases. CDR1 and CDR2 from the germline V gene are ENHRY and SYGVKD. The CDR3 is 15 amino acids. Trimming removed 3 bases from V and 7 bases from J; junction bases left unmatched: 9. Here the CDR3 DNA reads TGTGCCATCAGTGAATGGGGGGACAGGGGCAAGGAGCAGTACTTC. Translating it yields CAISEWGDRGKEQYF.

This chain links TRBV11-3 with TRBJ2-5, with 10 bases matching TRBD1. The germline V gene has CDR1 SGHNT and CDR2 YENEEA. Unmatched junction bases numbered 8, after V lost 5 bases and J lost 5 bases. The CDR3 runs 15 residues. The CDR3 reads CASSTRQGAGETQYF. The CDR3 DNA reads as TGTGCCAGCAGCACCCGACAGGGGGCTGGGGAGACCCAGTACTTC.

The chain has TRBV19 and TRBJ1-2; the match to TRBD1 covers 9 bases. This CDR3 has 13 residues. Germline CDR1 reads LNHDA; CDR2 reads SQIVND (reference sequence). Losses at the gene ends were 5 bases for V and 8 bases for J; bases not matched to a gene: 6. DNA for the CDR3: TGTGCCAGTAGTGGGACAGGGCAAGGAGGCTACACCTTC. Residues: CASSGTGQGGYTF.

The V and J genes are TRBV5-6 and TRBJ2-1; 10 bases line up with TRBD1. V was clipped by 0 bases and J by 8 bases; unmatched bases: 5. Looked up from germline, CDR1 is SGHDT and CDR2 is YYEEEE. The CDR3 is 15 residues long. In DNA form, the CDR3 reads TGTGCCAGCAGCTTGGCGGGGACAGGGGCTTATGAGCAGTTCTTC. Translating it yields CASSLAGTGAYEQFF.

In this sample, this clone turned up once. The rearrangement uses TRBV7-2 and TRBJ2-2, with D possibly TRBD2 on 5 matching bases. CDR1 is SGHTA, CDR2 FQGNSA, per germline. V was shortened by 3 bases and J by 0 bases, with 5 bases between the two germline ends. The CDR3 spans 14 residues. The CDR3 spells CASSFSANTGELFF. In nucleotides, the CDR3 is TGTGCCAGCAGCTTTAGCGCGAACACCGGGGAGCTGTTTTTT.

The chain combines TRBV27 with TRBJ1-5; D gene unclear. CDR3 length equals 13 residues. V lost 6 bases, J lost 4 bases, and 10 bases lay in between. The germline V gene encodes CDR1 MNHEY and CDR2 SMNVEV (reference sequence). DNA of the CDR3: TGTGCCAGCAGGGGAACGGGAAATCAGCCCCAGCATTTT. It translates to CASRGTGNQPQHF.

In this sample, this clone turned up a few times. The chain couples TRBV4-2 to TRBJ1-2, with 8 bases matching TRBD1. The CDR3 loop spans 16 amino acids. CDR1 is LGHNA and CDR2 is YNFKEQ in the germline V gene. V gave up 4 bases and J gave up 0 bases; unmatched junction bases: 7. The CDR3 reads CASSPTGQGANYGYTF. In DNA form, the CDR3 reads TGTGCCAGCAGCCCGACCGGACAGGGCGCTAACTATGGCTACACCTTC.

Written as DNA, the CDR3 is TGCGCCAGCAGCTTAAATAACTACGAGCAGTACTTC. It translates to CASSLNNYEQYF. The rearrangement links TRBV5-1 to TRBJ2-7; D ambiguous. There are 12 residues in the CDR3. V was pared by 2 bases and J by 3 bases, with 6 bases between. Looked up from germline, CDR1 is SGHRS and CDR2 is YFSETQ.

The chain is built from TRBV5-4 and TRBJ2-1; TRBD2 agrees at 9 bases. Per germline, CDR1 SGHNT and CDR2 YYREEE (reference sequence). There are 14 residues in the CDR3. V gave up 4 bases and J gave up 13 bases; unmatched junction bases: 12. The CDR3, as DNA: TGTGCCAGCAGCCCAGGGACTAGCAAAGAAGGTCAGTTCTTC. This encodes CASSPGTSKEGQFF.

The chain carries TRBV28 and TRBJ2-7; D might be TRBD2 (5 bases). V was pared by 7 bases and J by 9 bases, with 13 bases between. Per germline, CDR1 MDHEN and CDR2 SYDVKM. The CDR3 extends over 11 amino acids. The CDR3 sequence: CASIEGVAQYF. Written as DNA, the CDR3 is TGTGCCAGCATCGAGGGTGTGGCGCAGTACTTC.

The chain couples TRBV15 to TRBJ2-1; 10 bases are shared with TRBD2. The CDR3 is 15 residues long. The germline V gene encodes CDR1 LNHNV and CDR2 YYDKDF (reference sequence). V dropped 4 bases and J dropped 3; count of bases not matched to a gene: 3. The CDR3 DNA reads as TGTGCCACCAGCAAATCTAGCGGGAGCTACAATGAGCAGTTCTTC. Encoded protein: CATSKSSGSYNEQFF.

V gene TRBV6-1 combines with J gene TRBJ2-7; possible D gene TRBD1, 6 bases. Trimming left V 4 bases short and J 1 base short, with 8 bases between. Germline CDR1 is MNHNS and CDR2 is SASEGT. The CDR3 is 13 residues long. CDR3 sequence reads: CASSATGSYEQYF. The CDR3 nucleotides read TGTGCCAGCAGTGCCACAGGGTCCTACGAGCAGTACTTC.